Included here is one TCR beta chain sequence, with context. Authors' processing steps: From reference gene primer amplification, estimates of nucleated cell counts were derived. Profiling relied on immunoSEQ multiplex PCR, and the TCRdb table lists in-frame clones only, not all of them. That table furnishes V, J and clone size, whereas the DNA furnished D and trimming. This table holds 110,000 to 150,000 clones, around nine tenths found once. The data derive from a study of blood T cell repertoires in COVID-19. For the study at large: Samples came from the United States, Italy and Spain, spanning acute and convalescent COVID-19. Nucleic acid was either cDNA or gDNA, and it came from T cells, B-cell-depleted T cells, or PBMCs.

Input material: peripheral blood. This TCR came from a man aged 60 to 69 with active or convalescent COVID-19.

CDR3 in DNA: TGTGCCAGCAGTTTTGACAGAACGCCCCTCCACTTT. Translated: CASSFDRTPLHF. This chain connects TRBV12-3 or TRBV12-4 to TRBJ1-6; tentatively, D is TRBD1 (5 bases). V shed 3 bases and J shed 13 bases, with 10 bases lying between them. This CDR3 spans 12 amino acids.